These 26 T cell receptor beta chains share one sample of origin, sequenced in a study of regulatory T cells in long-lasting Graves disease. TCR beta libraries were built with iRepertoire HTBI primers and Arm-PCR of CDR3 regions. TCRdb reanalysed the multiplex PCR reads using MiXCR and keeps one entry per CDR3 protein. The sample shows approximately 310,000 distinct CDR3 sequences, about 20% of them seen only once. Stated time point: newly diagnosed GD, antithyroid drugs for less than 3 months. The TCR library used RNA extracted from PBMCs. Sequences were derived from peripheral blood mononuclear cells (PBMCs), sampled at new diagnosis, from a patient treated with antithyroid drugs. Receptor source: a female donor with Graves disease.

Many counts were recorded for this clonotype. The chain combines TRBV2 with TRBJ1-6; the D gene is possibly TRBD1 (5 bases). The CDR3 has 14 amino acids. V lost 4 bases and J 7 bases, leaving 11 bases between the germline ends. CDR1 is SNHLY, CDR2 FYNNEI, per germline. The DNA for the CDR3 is TGTGCCAGCAGTGTTGACAGATTAAATTCACCCCTCCACTTT. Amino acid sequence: CASSVDRLNSPLHF.

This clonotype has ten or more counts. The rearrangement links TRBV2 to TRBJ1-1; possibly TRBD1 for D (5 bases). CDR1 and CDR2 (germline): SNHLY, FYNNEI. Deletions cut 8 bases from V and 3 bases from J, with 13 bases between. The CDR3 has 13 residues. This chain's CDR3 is CASVARGHTEAFF. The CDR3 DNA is TGTGCCAGCGTCGCAAGGGGCCACACTGAAGCTTTCTTT.

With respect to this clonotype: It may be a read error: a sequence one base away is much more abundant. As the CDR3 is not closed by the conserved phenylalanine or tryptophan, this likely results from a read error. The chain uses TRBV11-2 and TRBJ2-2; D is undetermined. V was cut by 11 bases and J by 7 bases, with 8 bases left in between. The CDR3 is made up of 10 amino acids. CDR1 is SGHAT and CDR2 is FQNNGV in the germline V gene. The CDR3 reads CALDGGELFY. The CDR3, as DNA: TGTGCCCTTGACGGCGGGGAGCTGTTTTAT.

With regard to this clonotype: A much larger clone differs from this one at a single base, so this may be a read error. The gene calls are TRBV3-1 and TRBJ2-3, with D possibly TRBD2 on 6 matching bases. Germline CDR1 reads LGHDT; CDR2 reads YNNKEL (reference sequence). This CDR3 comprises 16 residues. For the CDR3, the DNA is TGTGCCAGCAGCCAAGATCGGCGGGGCGGTGGGGATAGGCAGTATTTT. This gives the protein CASSQDRRGGGDRQYF.

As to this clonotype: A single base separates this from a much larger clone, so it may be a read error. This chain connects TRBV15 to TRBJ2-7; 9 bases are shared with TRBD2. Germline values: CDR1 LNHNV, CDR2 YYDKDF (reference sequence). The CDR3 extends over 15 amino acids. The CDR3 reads CAASTVAGVPYEQYF. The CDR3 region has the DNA TGTGCCGCCAGCACTGTAGCGGGAGTACCCTACGAGCAGTACTTC.

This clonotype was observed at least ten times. This CDR3 is CAWSVGALELEQYF. CDR3 nucleotides: TGTGCCTGGAGTGTTGGGGCATTGGAGCTCGAGCAGTACTTC. This chain uses TRBV30 with TRBJ2-7; tentatively, D is TRBD1 (5 bases). Germline CDR1 GTSNPN, CDR2 SVGIG (reference sequence). The CDR3 loop spans 14 amino acids. Trimming took 0 bases from V and 6 from J, leaving 15 bases between them.

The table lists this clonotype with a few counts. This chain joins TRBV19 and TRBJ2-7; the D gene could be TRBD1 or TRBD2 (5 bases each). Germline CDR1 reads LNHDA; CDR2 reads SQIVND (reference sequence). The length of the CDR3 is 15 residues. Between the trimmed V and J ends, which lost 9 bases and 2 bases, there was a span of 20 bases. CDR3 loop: CASALRGIGPYEQYF. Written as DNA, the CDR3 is TGTGCCAGCGCCCTGAGGGGAATCGGGCCCTACGAGCAGTACTTC.

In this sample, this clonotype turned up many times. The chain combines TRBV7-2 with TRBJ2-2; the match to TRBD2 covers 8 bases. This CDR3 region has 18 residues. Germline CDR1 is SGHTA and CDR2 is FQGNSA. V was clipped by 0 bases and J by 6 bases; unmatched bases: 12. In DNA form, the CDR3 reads TGTGCCAGCAGCTTAGCGAGGGGAATAGCGGGACGGGCCGGGGAGCTGTTTTTT. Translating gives CASSLARGIAGRAGELFF.

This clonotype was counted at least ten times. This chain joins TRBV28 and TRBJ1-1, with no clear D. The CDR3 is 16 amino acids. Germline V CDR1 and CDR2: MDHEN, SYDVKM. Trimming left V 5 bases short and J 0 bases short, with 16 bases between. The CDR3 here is CASSAGLRRLNTEAFF. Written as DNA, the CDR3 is TGTGCCAGCAGTGCGGGATTGCGAAGGCTGAACACTGAAGCTTTCTTT. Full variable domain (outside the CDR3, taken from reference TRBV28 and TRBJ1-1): DVKVTQSSRYLVKRTGEKVFLECVQDMDHENMFWYRQDPGLGLRLIYFSYDVKMKEKGDIPEGYSVSREKKERFSLILESASTNQTSMYLCASSAGLRRLNTEAFFGQGTRLTVV.

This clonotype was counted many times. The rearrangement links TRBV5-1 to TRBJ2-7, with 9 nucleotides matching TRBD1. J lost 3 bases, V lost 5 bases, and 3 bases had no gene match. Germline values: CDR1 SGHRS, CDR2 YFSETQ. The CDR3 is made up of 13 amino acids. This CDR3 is CASRPGQGYEQYF. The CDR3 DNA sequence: TGCGCCAGCAGGCCGGGACAGGGCTACGAGCAGTACTTC.

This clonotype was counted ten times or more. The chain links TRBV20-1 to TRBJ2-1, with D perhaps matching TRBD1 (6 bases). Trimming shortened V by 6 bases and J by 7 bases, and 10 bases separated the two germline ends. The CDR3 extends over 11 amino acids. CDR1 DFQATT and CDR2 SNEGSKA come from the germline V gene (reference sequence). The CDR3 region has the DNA TGCAGTGCCCGTCAGGGGAATGAGCAGTTCTTC. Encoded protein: CSARQGNEQFF.

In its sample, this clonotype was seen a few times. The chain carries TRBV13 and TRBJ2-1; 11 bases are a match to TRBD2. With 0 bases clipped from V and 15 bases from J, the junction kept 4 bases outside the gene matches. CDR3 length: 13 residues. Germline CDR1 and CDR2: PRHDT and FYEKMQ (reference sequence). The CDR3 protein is CASSLGGLAGGFF. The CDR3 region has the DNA TGTGCCAGCAGCTTAGGCGGGCTAGCGGGAGGGTTCTTC.

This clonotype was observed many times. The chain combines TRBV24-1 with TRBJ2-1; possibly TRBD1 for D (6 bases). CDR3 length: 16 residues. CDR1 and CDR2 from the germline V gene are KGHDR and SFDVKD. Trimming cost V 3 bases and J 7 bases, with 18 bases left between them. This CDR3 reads CATSDPRGIDYNEQFF. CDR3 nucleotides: TGTGCCACCAGTGATCCCAGGGGTATTGATTATAATGAGCAGTTCTTC.

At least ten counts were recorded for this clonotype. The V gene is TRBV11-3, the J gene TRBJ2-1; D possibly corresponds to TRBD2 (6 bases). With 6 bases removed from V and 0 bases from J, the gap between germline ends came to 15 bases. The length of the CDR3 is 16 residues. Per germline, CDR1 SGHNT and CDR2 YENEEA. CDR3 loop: CASSLTAGSSYNEQFF. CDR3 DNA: TGTGCCAGCAGTCTAACCGCCGGGAGCTCCTACAATGAGCAGTTCTTC.

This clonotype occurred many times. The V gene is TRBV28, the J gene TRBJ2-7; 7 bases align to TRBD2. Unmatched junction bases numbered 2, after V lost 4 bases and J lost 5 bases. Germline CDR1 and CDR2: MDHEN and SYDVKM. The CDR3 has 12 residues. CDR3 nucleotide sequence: TGTGCCAGCAGTTCTGGGGGGGACGAGCAGTACTTC. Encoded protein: CASSSGGDEQYF.

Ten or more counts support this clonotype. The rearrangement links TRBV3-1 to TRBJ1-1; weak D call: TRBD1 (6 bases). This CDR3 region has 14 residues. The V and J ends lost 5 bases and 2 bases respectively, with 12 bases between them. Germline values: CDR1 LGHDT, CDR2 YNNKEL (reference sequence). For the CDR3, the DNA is TGTGCCAGCAGCGCCTCCGGGACAAACACTGAAGCTTTCTTT. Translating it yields CASSASGTNTEAFF.

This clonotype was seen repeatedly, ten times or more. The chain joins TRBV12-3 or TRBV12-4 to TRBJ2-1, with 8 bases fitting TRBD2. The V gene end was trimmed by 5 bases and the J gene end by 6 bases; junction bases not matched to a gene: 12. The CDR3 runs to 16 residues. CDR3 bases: TGTGCCAGCAGTCCCTCCTCGGGACTAGTATTCAATGAGCAGTTCTTC. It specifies CASSPSSGLVFNEQFF.

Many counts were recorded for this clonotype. CDR3 in DNA: TGCAGTGCTAGATACAAGGTCTGGGCAGGACCCTATGGCTACACCTTC. Its protein product is CSARYKVWAGPYGYTF. The chain uses TRBV20-1 and TRBJ1-2; D is uncertain. CDR1 is DFQATT and CDR2 is SNEGSKA in the germline V gene (reference sequence). The CDR3 length is 16 residues. Trimming pared 2 bases from V and 4 bases from J, leaving 20 bases between.

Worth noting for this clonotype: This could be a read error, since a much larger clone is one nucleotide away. This CDR3 reads CATTGTDDQPQHF. CDR3 bases: TGTGCCACTACCGGGACAGACGATCAGCCCCAGCATTTT. The rearrangement links TRBV10-3 to TRBJ1-5; TRBD1 matches at 7 bases. Germline V gene data show CDR1 as ENHRY and CDR2 as SYGVKD. The trim removed 10 bases at V and 5 bases at J, leaving 8 bases unmatched. The CDR3 sequence is 13 residues long.

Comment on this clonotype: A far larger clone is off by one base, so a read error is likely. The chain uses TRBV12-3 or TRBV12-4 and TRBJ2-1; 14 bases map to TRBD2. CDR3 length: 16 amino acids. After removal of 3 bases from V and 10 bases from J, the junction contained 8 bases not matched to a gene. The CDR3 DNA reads TGTGCCAGCAGTTTGGAGGGACTAGCGGGAGTCAACGAGCAGTTCTTC. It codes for CASSLEGLAGVNEQFF.

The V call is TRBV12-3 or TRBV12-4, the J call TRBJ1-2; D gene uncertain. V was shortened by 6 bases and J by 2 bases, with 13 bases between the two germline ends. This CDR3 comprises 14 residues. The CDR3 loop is CASRLAGRNYGYTF. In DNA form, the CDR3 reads TGTGCCAGCAGGCTCGCGGGGAGGAACTATGGCTACACCTTC.

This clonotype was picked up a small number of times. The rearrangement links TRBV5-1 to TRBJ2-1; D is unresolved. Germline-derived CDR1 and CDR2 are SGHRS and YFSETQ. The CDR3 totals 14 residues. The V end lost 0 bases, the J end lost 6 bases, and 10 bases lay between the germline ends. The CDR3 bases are TGCGCCAGCAGCTTGGAGGTCAGACTCAATGAGCAGTTCTTC. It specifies CASSLEVRLNEQFF.

The CDR3 DNA reads as TGTGCCAGCAGTGATAGCGGGAGAAGGTACGAGCAGTACTTC. As protein: CASSDSGRRYEQYF. The V gene is TRBV25-1, the J gene TRBJ2-7, with TRBD2 matching 9 bases. J was trimmed by 4 bases and V by 3 bases; bases with no gene match: 4. The CDR3 spans 14 residues. The germline V gene has CDR1 MGHDK and CDR2 SYGVNS.

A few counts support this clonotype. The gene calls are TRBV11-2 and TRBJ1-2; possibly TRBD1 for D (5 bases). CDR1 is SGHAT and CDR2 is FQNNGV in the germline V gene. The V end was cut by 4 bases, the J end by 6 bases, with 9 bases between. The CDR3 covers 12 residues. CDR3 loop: CASSSQGNGYTF. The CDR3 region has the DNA TGTGCCAGCAGCTCCCAGGGAAATGGCTACACCTTC.

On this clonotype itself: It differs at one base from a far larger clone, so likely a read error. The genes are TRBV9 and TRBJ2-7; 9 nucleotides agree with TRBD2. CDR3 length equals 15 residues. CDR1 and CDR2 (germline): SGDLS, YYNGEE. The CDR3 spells CASSANPGTSYERYF. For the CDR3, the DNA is TGTGCCAGCAGCGCAAACCCCGGGACTAGCTACGAGCGGTACTTC. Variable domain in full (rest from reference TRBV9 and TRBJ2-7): DSGVTQTPKHLITATGQRVTLRCSPRSGDLSVYWYQQSLDQGLQFLIQYYNGEERAKGNILERFSAQQFPDLHSELNLSSLELGDSALYFCASSANPGTSYERYFGPGTRLTVT.

The CDR3 protein is CASGLVRGHLAGQQYF. The DNA of the CDR3 is TGTGCTAGTGGTTTGGTACGGGGACACCTCGCTGGTCAGCAGTACTTC. This chain joins TRBV12-5 and TRBJ2-7, with TRBD1 as a possible D gene (6 bases). The CDR3 totals 16 residues. V lost 0 bases, J lost 8 bases, and 20 bases lay in between. From germline, CDR1 is LGHNT and CDR2 FRNRAP.